This TCR beta chain emerged from a study of T cells in Graves' hyperthyroidism and ophthalmopathy. Study results and caveats: Before onset, by a median of approximately 6.2 months, the model predicted ophthalmopathy.

Patients with uncontrolled infections, other autoimmune diseases, pregnancy or lactation were excluded. The table lists this clonotype with many counts. Antigen unknown. Trimming stripped 6 bases from V and 5 bases from J, with 7 bases between. CDR1 DFQATT and CDR2 SNEGSKA come from the germline V gene (reference sequence). The CDR3 covers 10 residues. RNA transcripts provided the source from which TCR beta CDR3 regions were amplified. In the first-round RT-PCR of the TCR CDR3, the HTBI primer set was used. TCRdb re-called the multiplex PCR reads with MiXCR, one entry per CDR3 protein. The table includes about 400,000 distinct CDR3 sequences, 14% to 15% detected once.

The sample was blood. The receptor was isolated from a man between 18 and 29 years old with Graves' ophthalmopathy. The chain uses TRBV20-1 and TRBJ2-5; D unresolved. This CDR3 is CSATRETQYF. The DNA of the CDR3 is TGCAGTGCAACTCGGGAGACCCAGTACTTC.